The 23 T cell receptor beta chains below were found in one sample sequenced in a study of cytomegalovirus exposure and HLA in healthy donors. Researchers ran the PCR with 60 Vbeta and 13 Jbeta primers. The table came from immunoSEQ multiplex PCR; TCRdb's copy has only in-frame clones and leaves some out. This sample has 150,000 to 180,000 clones; over 75% occur once, and the top ten carry about 5.6%. The source material was PBMCs. These receptors were collected from a woman aged 40 to 50 in good health and CMV-seropositive.

The rearrangement links TRBV11-3 to TRBJ2-7; no clear D gene. The V gene's germline CDR1 is SGHNT and CDR2 YENEEA. The CDR3 consists of 13 residues. V lost 0 bases and J lost 4, with 7 bases in between. In DNA, the CDR3 is TGTGCCAGCAGCTTAGATCGTACTTACGAGCAGTACTTC. It translates to CASSLDRTYEQYF.

The table lists this clone with a few counts. J is TRBJ2-7 and V is TRBV6-1; 10 bases line up with TRBD2. This CDR3 region has 17 residues. Losses at the gene ends were 2 bases for V and 4 bases for J; bases not matched to a gene: 11. Germline V gene data show CDR1 as MNHNS and CDR2 as SASEGT. The chain's CDR3 is CASSERGASGGLYEQYF. In DNA, the CDR3 is TGTGCCAGCAGTGAAAGGGGGGCTAGCGGGGGACTATACGAGCAGTACTTC.

The rearrangement uses TRBV6-4 and TRBJ2-2; 7 bases agree with TRBD1. The CDR3 runs 14 residues. Germline V gives CDR1 MRHNA, CDR2 SNTAGT. V trimming: 4 bases; J trimming: 5 bases; junction bases outside the gene matches: 4. CDR3 bases: TGTGCCAGCAGTGCCGGACAGGAGACCGGGGAGCTGTTTTTT. This encodes CASSAGQETGELFF.

V is TRBV7-3 and J is TRBJ1-1, with 8 bases fitting TRBD1. Looked up from germline, CDR1 is SGHTA and CDR2 is FQGTGA. V lost 5 bases and J lost 3; bases outside the gene matches: 11. The length of the CDR3 is 16 residues. CDR3 in DNA: TGTGCCAGCAGCCCAACAGGGGGAAAGGGGTACACTGAAGCTTTCTTT. This codes for CASSPTGGKGYTEAFF. Combining the CDR3 with reference TRBV7-3 and TRBJ1-1 gives the whole variable domain GAGVSQTPSNKVTEKGKYVELRCDPISGHTALYWYRQSLGQGPEFLIYFQGTGAADDSGLPNDRFFAVRPEGSVSTLKIQRTERGDSAVYLCASSPTGGKGYTEAFFGQGTRLTVV.

The chain carries TRBV5-1 and TRBJ1-2, with 8 bases that match TRBD1. CDR3 size: 15 residues. CDR1 and CDR2 from the germline V gene are SGHRS and YFSETQ. Losses at the gene ends were 3 bases for V and 7 bases for J; bases not matched to a gene: 11. The CDR3 loop reads CASSSMTGAIGGYTF. The CDR3 nucleotides are TGCGCCAGCAGCTCGATGACAGGGGCCATCGGTGGCTACACCTTC.

Concerning this clone itself: Given the absence of the conserved phenylalanine or tryptophan at the CDR3 end, a read error is likely. The DNA for the CDR3 is TGTGCCTGGAGTCCCCCCCGGCTAGCGGGAGTTGGCGAGCAGTACCTC. It encodes CAWSPPRLAGVGEQYL. V and J are TRBV30 and TRBJ2-7, with TRBD2 matching 10 bases. V shed 2 bases and J 6 bases; nucleotides not matched to a gene: 13. Germline V gives CDR1 GTSNPN, CDR2 SVGIG (reference sequence). This CDR3 contains 16 residues.

This clone was seen only once. The chain links TRBV19 to TRBJ1-5; the D is unclear. Trimming pared 1 base from V and 6 bases from J, leaving 10 bases between. Germline lookup yields CDR1 LNHDA and CDR2 SQIVND (reference sequence). The CDR3 sequence is 14 residues long. This chain's CDR3 is CASSIGGKGQPQHF. In nucleotides, the CDR3 is TGTGCCAGTAGTATAGGAGGGAAAGGTCAGCCCCAGCATTTT.

The rearrangement links TRBV7-3 to TRBJ2-1; the match to TRBD2 covers 9 bases. Germline lookup yields CDR1 SGHTA and CDR2 FQGTGA. V lost 1 base and J lost 8; bases outside the gene matches: 9. This CDR3 comprises 16 residues. For the CDR3, the DNA is TGTGCCAGCAGCTTAATTGGTAGCGGGAGCCGTCATGAGCAGTTCTTC. Translated, it gives CASSLIGSGSRHEQFF.

V is TRBV28 and J is TRBJ2-4, with 15 positions matching TRBD2. The trim removed 3 bases at V and 1 base at J, leaving 13 bases unmatched. CDR1 is MDHEN, CDR2 SYDVKM, per germline. The CDR3 has 21 residues. CDR3 sequence reads: CASSFAGTAGLAGGAKNIQYF. The CDR3 bases are TGTGCCAGCAGTTTCGCCGGGACAGCTGGACTAGCGGGGGGGGCCAAAAACATTCAGTACTTC. Full variable domain (rest looked up from reference TRBV28 and TRBJ2-4): DVKVTQSSRYLVKRTGEKVFLECVQDMDHENMFWYRQDPGLGLRLIYFSYDVKMKEKGDIPEGYSVSREKKERFSLILESASTNQTSMYLCASSFAGTAGLAGGAKNIQYFGAGTRLSVL.

V usage is TRBV11-3 and J usage is TRBJ2-7; 8 nucleotides line up with TRBD2. This CDR3 is built from 16 residues. CDR1 is SGHNT and CDR2 is YENEEA in the germline V gene. The trim removed 0 bases at V and 6 bases at J, leaving 10 bases unmatched. CDR3 sequence (DNA): TGTGCCAGCAGCTTAGATGGGCAGCGGGAGTTAGTCGAGCAGTACTTC. It translates to CASSLDGQRELVEQYF.

The rearrangement joins TRBV19 to TRBJ1-2; 11 bases align to TRBD1. Losses at the gene ends were 5 bases for V and 8 bases for J; bases not matched to a gene: 7. Germline-derived CDR1 and CDR2 are LNHDA and SQIVND (reference sequence). The CDR3 runs 14 residues. CDR3 in DNA: TGTGCCAGTAGTGGCCGGGACAGGGGGTTAGGCTACACCTTC. This encodes CASSGRDRGLGYTF. Filled out from reference TRBV19 and TRBJ1-2, the complete variable domain reads DGGITQSPKYLFRKEGQNVTLSCEQNLNHDAMYWYRQDPGQGLRLIYYSQIVNDFQKGDIAEGYSVSREKKESFPLTVTSAQKNPTAFYLCASSGRDRGLGYTFGSGTRLTVV.

With respect to this clone: At one of its ends the junction is not consistent with the germline gene, which may arise from a read error. The chain couples TRBV7-9 to TRBJ2-3, with 8 positions matching TRBD2. The CDR3 spans 13 residues. Germline values: CDR1 SEHNR, CDR2 FQNEAQ (reference sequence). The CDR3 nucleotides read TGTGCCAACAGCGGGAGTGGCACAGATACGCAGTATTTT. It codes for CANSGSGTDTQYF.

The chain links TRBV27 to TRBJ2-2; 10 nucleotides align to TRBD2. The germline V gene has CDR1 MNHEY and CDR2 SMNVEV (reference sequence). J was trimmed by 1 base and V by 3 bases; bases with no gene match: 2. The CDR3 length is 16 residues. CDR3 sequence (DNA): TGTGCCAGCAGTTTTGCTAGCGGGAGGAACACCGGGGAGCTGTTTTTT. The encoded protein is CASSFASGRNTGELFF.

This chain joins TRBV7-2 and TRBJ2-4; weak D call: TRBD2 (5 bases). The germline CDR1 and CDR2 sequences are SGHTA and FQGNSA. The CDR3 has 13 residues. V dropped 5 bases and J dropped 8 bases, with 13 bases sitting between them. The DNA for the CDR3 is TGTGCCAGCAGCCGCGACTATGGGGACATTCAGTACTTC. Protein sequence: CASSRDYGDIQYF.

The gene calls are TRBV5-4 and TRBJ2-2; maybe TRBD2 (5 bases). This CDR3 comprises 14 residues. Germline V gene sequence: CDR1 SGHNT, CDR2 YYREEE (reference sequence). V lost 5 bases and J lost 3, with 11 bases in between. In nucleotides, the CDR3 is TGTGCCAGCAGTCGTGGACTTGACACCGGGGAGCTGTTTTTT. It yields the protein CASSRGLDTGELFF.

This chain uses TRBV7-2 with TRBJ2-1, with TRBD2 matching over 10 bases. V lost 3 bases, J lost 8 bases, and 13 bases stayed unmatched. Germline V gene sequence: CDR1 SGHTA, CDR2 FQGNSA. This CDR3 spans 17 amino acids. CDR3 in amino acids: CASSLGPSGSGGHEQFF. CDR3 DNA: TGTGCCAGCAGCTTGGGTCCTAGCGGGAGTGGAGGGCATGAGCAGTTCTTC.

With regard to this clone: The same CDR3 arises from other DNA sequences in this sample as well. The rearrangement uses TRBV7-9 and TRBJ2-3, with D unresolved. The CDR3 spans 12 residues. CDR1 SEHNR and CDR2 FQNEAQ come from the germline V gene (reference sequence). Trimming left V 5 bases short and J 0 bases short, with 3 bases between. The chain's CDR3 is CASSLSTDTQYF. The CDR3 DNA follows: TGTGCCAGCAGCCTAAGCACAGATACGCAGTATTTT.

V usage is TRBV28 and J usage is TRBJ2-7; D is ambiguous. CDR3 length equals 14 residues. In germline, CDR1 is MDHEN, CDR2 SYDVKM. Trimming took 5 bases from V and 4 from J, leaving 15 bases between them. CDR3 nucleotides: TGTGCCAGCAGTCTAGTACGGCGATGGTACGAGCAGTACTTC. Residues: CASSLVRRWYEQYF.

Only a few counts were recorded for this clone. V is TRBV5-5 and J is TRBJ1-1; TRBD1 matches at 8 bases. From germline, CDR1 is SGHKS and CDR2 YYEKEE (reference sequence). The CDR3 spans 16 residues. V trimming: 5 bases; J trimming: 1 base; junction bases outside the gene matches: 10. CDR3 nucleotide sequence: TGTGCCAGCAGGTTGACAGGGGACCGGACGAACACTGAAGCTTTCTTT. This encodes CASRLTGDRTNTEAFF.

This rearrangement joins TRBV7-9 to TRBJ1-1; tentative D call: TRBD1 (6 bases). The CDR3 runs to 14 residues. CDR1 SEHNR and CDR2 FQNEAQ come from the germline V gene (reference sequence). V was cut by 5 bases and J by 0 bases, with 10 bases left in between. This CDR3 reads CASSGQHLNTEAFF. The CDR3 DNA follows: TGTGCCAGCAGCGGACAGCACTTGAACACTGAAGCTTTCTTT.

This chain links TRBV9 with TRBJ1-1, with D hard to call. Germline CDR1 SGDLS, CDR2 YYNGEE. Between the trimmed V and J ends, which lost 0 bases and 1 base, there was a span of 10 bases. The CDR3 has 15 residues. CDR3 DNA sequence: TGTGCCAGCAGCGTAGGGGTGGGAGCGAACACTGAAGCTTTCTTT. Residues: CASSVGVGANTEAFF.

CDR3 nucleotides: TGTGCCAGCTCACCAGCAGGGAGCACAGATACGCAGTATTTT. This encodes CASSPAGSTDTQYF. The gene calls are TRBV18 and TRBJ2-3, with a weak D call TRBD1 (5 bases). The CDR3 loop spans 14 amino acids. Deletions cut 2 bases from V and 0 bases from J, with 6 bases between. Germline CDR1 and CDR2: KGHSH and LQKENI.

The J gene is TRBJ2-6, the V gene TRBV27; D is perhaps TRBD2 (5 bases). CDR3 length: 16 amino acids. Germline lookup yields CDR1 MNHEY and CDR2 SMNVEV (reference sequence). V was cut by 5 bases and J by 1 base, with 12 bases left in between. CDR3 nucleotides: TGTGCCAGCAGTCCCCTCGGGAAATCTGGGGCCAACGTCCTGACTTTC. Translating it yields CASSPLGKSGANVLTF.